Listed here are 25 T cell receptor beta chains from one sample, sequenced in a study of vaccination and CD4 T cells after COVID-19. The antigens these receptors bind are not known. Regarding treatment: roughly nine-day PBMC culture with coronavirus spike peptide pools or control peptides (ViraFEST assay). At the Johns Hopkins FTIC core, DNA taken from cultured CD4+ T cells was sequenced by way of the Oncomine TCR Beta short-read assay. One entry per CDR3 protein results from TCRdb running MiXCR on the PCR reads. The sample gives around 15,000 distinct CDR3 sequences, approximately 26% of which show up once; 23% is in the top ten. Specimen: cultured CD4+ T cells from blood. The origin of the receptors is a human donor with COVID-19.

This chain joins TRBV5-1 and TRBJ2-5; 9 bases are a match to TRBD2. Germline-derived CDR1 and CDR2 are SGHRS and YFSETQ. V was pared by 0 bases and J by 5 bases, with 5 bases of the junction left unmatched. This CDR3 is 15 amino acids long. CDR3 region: CASSLGIAGAETQYF. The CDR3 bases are TGCGCCAGCAGCTTGGGGATAGCGGGGGCGGAGACCCAGTACTTC.

The DNA for the CDR3 is TGTGCCAGCAGAGAGATGGGGGGAAACTATGGCTACACCTTC. Protein product: CASREMGGNYGYTF. The chain has TRBV27 and TRBJ1-2, with D perhaps TRBD1 (5 bases). The germline CDR1 and CDR2 sequences are MNHEY and SMNVEV (reference sequence). The CDR3 spans 14 residues. V lost 6 bases, J lost 2 bases, and 13 bases lay in between.

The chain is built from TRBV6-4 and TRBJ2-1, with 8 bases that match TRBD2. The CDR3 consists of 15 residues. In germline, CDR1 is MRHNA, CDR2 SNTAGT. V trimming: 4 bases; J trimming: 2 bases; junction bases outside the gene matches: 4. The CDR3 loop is CASSVSGGTYNEQFF. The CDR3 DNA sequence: TGTGCCAGCAGTGTGAGCGGGGGAACCTACAATGAGCAGTTCTTC.

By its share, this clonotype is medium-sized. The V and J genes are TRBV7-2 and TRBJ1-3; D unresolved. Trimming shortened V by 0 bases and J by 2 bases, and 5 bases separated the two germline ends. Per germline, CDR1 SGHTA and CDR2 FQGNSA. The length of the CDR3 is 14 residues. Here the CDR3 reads CASSLAGAGNTIYF. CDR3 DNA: TGTGCCAGCAGCTTAGCTGGGGCTGGAAACACCATATATTTT.

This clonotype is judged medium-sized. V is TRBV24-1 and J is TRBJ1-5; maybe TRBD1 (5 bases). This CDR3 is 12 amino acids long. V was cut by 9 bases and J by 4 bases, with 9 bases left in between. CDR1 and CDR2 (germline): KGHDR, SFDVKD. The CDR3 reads CATGTPNQPQHF. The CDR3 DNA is TGTGCCACCGGGACTCCTAATCAGCCCCAGCATTTT.

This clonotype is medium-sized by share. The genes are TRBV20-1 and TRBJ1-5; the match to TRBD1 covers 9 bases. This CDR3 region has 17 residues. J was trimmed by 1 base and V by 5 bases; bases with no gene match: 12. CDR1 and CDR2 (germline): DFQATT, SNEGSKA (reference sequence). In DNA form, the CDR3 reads TGCAGTGCTTCGACAGGGGGAACTTCGGGAAGCAATCAGCCCCAGCATTTT. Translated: CSASTGGTSGSNQPQHF.

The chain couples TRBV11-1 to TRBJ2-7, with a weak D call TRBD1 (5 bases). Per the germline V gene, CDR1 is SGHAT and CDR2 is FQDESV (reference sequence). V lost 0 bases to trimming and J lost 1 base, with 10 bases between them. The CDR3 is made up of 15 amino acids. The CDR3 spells CASSLALTVSYEQYF. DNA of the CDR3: TGTGCCAGCAGCTTAGCCTTGACAGTATCCTACGAGCAGTACTTC.

Written as DNA, the CDR3 is TGTGCCAGCAGCTTAGTCCCTAGGTCCTCAACAGATACGCAGTATTTT. It encodes CASSLVPRSSTDTQYF. J is TRBJ2-3 and V is TRBV7-2, with unresolved D. From germline, CDR1 is SGHTA and CDR2 FQGNSA. The CDR3 length is 16 residues. Trimming cost V 1 base and J 3 bases, with 14 bases left between them.

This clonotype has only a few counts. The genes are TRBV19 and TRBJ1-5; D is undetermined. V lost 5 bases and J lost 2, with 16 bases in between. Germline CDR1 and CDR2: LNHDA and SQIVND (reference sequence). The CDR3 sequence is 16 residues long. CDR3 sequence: CASSPDMGWGNQPQHF. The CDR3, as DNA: TGTGCCAGTAGTCCCGACATGGGCTGGGGCAATCAGCCCCAGCATTTT.

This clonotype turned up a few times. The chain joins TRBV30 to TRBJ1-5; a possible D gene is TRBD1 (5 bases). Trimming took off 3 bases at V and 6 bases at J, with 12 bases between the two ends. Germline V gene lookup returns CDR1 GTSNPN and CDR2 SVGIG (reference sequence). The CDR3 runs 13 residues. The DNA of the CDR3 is TGTGCCTGGAGCAAATCAGGGTTTCAGCCCCAGCATTTT. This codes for CAWSKSGFQPQHF.

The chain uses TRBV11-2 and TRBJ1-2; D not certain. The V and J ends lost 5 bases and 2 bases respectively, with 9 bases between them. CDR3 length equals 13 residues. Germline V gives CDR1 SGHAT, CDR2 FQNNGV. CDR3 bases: TGTGCCAGCAGCCCTGACCTAAACTATGGCTACACCTTC. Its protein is CASSPDLNYGYTF.

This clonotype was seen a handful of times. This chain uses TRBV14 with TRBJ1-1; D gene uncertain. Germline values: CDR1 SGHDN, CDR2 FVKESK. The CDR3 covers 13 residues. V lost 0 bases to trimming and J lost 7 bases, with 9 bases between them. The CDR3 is CASSQDLAGEAFF. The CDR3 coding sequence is TGTGCCAGCAGCCAAGACCTCGCCGGTGAAGCTTTCTTT.

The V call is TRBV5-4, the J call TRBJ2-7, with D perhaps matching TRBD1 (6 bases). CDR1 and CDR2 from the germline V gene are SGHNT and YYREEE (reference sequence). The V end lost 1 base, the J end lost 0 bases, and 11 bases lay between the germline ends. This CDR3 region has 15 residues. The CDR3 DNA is TGTGCCAGCAGCTTGCAAGGGGGTTTCTCCTACGAGCAGTACTTC. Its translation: CASSLQGGFSYEQYF.

As DNA, the CDR3 is TGTGCCAGCAGCTCTCGGGGAGGGGGGGGCACAGATACGCAGTATTTT. It translates to CASSSRGGGGTDTQYF. V usage is TRBV7-2 and J usage is TRBJ2-3; D is possibly TRBD2 (7 bases). Trimming removed 4 bases at V and 1 base at J, with 15 bases between. CDR3 size: 16 residues. In germline, CDR1 is SGHTA, CDR2 FQGNSA.

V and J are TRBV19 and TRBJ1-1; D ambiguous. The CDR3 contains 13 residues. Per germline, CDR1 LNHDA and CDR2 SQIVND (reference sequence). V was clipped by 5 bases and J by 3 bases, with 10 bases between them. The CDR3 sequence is CASSSGIHTEAFF. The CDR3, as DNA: TGTGCCAGTAGTTCTGGGATTCACACTGAAGCTTTCTTT.

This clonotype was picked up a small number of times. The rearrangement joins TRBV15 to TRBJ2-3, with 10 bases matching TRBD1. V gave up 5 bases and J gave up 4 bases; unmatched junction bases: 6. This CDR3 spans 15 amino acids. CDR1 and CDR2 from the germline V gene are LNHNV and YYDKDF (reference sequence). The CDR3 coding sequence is TGTGCCACCAGCGGCCGGGACAGGGGTTCAGATACGCAGTATTTT. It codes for CATSGRDRGSDTQYF. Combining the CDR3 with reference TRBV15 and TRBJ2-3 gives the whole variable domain DAMVIQNPRYQVTQFGKPVTLSCSQTLNHNVMYWYQQKSSQAPKLLFHYYDKDFNNEADTPDNFQSRRPNTSFCFLDIRSPGLGDTAMYLCATSGRDRGSDTQYFGPGTRLTVL.

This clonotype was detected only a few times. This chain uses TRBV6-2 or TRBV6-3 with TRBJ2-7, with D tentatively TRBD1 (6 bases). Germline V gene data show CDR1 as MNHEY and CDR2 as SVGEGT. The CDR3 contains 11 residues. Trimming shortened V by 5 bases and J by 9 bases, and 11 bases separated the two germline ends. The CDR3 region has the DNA TGTGCCAGCAGTACAGGGTATCGGCAGTACTTC. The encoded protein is CASSTGYRQYF.

The CDR3 sequence is CSAATGAASGANVLTF. CDR3 DNA sequence: TGCAGTGCTGCTACAGGGGCGGCCTCTGGGGCCAACGTCCTGACTTTC. This rearrangement joins TRBV20-1 to TRBJ2-6; the match to TRBD1 covers 7 bases. Germline-derived CDR1 and CDR2 are DFQATT and SNEGSKA (reference sequence). The J segment lost 0 bases and the V segment lost 5 bases, leaving 7 bases of the junction unmatched. The CDR3 spans 16 residues.

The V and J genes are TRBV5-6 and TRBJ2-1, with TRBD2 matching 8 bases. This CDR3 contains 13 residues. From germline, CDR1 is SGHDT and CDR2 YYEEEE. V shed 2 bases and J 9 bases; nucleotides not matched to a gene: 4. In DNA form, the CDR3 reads TGTGCCAGCAGCTTAAGGCGGGGGGCTGAGCAGTTCTTC. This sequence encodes CASSLRRGAEQFF.

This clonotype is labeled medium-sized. CDR3 loop: CASSLDSVSYGYTF. The CDR3 DNA is TGTGCCAGCAGCTTGGACAGTGTTTCCTATGGCTACACCTTC. The gene calls are TRBV5-4 and TRBJ1-2; unclear D gene. In germline, CDR1 is SGHNT, CDR2 YYREEE (reference sequence). V dropped 0 bases and J dropped 4 bases, with 10 bases sitting between them. CDR3 length: 14 residues.

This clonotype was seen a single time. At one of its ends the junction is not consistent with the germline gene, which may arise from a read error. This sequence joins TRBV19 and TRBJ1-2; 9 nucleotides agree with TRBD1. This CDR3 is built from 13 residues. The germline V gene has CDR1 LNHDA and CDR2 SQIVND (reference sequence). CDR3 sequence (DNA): TGTGCCAGTAGTGCCAGGACAGGGGATGGCTTCACCTTC. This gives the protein CASSARTGDGFTF.

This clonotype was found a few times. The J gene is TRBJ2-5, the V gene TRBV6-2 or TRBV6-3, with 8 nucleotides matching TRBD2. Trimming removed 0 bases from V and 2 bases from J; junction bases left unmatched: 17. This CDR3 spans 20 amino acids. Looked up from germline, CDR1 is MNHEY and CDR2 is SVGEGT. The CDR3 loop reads CASSYSPVVSSGGIQETQYF. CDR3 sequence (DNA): TGTGCCAGCAGTTACTCACCGGTGGTGTCAAGCGGGGGAATTCAAGAGACCCAGTACTTC.

The DNA of the CDR3 is TGTGCCAGCTCACCACTGGACATGTACACCGGGGAGCTGTTTTTT. Residues: CASSPLDMYTGELFF. V is TRBV18 and J is TRBJ2-2; tentative D call: TRBD1 (5 bases). With 1 base removed from V and 3 bases from J, the gap between germline ends came to 9 bases. CDR1 is KGHSH, CDR2 LQKENI, per germline. The CDR3 sequence is 15 residues long.

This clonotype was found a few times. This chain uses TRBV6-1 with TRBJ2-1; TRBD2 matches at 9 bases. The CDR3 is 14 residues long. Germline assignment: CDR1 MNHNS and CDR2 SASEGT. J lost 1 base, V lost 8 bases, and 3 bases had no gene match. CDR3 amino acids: CASSAGGSYNEQFF. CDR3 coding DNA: TGTGCCAGCTCAGCGGGGGGTTCCTACAATGAGCAGTTCTTC.

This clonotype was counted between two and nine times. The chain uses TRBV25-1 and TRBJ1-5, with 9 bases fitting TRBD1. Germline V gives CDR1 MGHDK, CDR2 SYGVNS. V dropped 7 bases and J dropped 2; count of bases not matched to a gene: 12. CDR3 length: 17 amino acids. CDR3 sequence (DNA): TGTGCCAGCACCGGGACAGGGCGTTTTTTTTGCAATCAGCCCCAGCATTTT. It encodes CASTGTGRFFCNQPQHF.